Each of the 16 T cell receptor beta chains below was sequenced from the same sample in a study of neoadjuvant anti-PD-1 for oral cavity cancer. TCRdb keeps only in-frame clones here, not all; method: immunoSEQ multiplex PCR. The sample records tens of thousands of clones, around 88% being singletons. Here the sequenced sample was PBMCs, taken before nivolumab (anti-PD-1) treatment. Receptors were obtained from a person between 40 and 85 years old with oral cavity squamous cell carcinoma.

The gene calls are TRBV30 and TRBJ1-5; D is unclear. Trimming shortened V by 5 bases and J by 2 bases, and 10 bases separated the two germline ends. The CDR3 is 13 amino acids. Per germline, CDR1 GTSNPN and CDR2 SVGIG (reference sequence). The CDR3 nucleotides read TGTGCCTGGGGTGCGCAGGGCAATCAGCCCCAGCATTTT. This codes for CAWGAQGNQPQHF.

This chain uses TRBV11-2 with TRBJ2-7; 14 positions match TRBD2. Trimming took 6 bases from V and 2 from J; bases not matched to a gene: 0. CDR3 length: 14 amino acids. The germline CDR1 and CDR2 sequences are SGHAT and FQNNGV. The CDR3: CASRGLAGAYEQYF. The CDR3 DNA follows: TGTGCCAGCAGGGGACTAGCGGGAGCCTACGAGCAGTACTTC.

J is TRBJ2-1 and V is TRBV6-1; possible D gene TRBD2, 5 bases. Germline V lookup: CDR1 MNHNS, CDR2 SASEGT. Trimming left V 6 bases short and J 0 bases short, with 12 bases between. This CDR3 is built from 15 residues. CDR3 residues: CASRAYGSSYNEQFF. As DNA, the CDR3 is TGTGCCAGCAGGGCCTATGGGAGCTCCTACAATGAGCAGTTCTTC.

The J gene is TRBJ2-5, the V gene TRBV27; 11 bases fit TRBD2. In germline, CDR1 is MNHEY, CDR2 SMNVEV (reference sequence). The CDR3 runs to 17 residues. Losses at the gene ends were 6 bases for V and 7 bases for J; bases not matched to a gene: 16. The CDR3 sequence is CASRTILAGGRFGTQYF. CDR3 bases: TGTGCCAGCAGGACAATCCTAGCGGGGGGAAGATTTGGGACCCAGTACTTC.

The chain links TRBV9 to TRBJ1-4, with D possibly TRBD1 on 5 matching bases. The V gene lost 4 bases and the J gene lost 2 bases, with 12 bases spanning the gap. The CDR3 totals 15 residues. CDR1 and CDR2 (germline): SGDLS, YYNGEE. The CDR3 region is CASSRGGRTNEKLFF. The CDR3 DNA reads as TGTGCCAGCAGCCGGGGGGGTCGCACTAATGAAAAACTGTTTTTT.

This chain uses TRBV6-5 with TRBJ2-3; tentatively, D is TRBD2 (5 bases). The CDR3 contains 13 residues. The germline V gene has CDR1 MNHEY and CDR2 SVGAGI. V gave up 4 bases and J gave up 9 bases, with 14 bases separating them. The CDR3 is CASSSDPEGTQYF. Written as DNA, the CDR3 is TGTGCCAGCAGTTCCGACCCCGAGGGAACGCAGTATTTT.

This clone was picked up one time. The V and J genes are TRBV9 and TRBJ2-1; 8 nucleotides align to TRBD2. The ends lost 0 bases at V and 6 bases at J; junction bases unmatched: 14. Germline V gene data show CDR1 as SGDLS and CDR2 as YYNGEE. CDR3 length equals 18 residues. As DNA, the CDR3 is TGTGCCAGCAGCGTAGGGGCCCAGCGGGAGTGGGGCCGCAATGAGCAGTTCTTC. As protein: CASSVGAQREWGRNEQFF.

The V call is TRBV6-1, the J call TRBJ2-5; TRBD2 agrees at 7 bases. V trimming: 3 bases; J trimming: 4 bases; junction bases outside the gene matches: 11. This CDR3 spans 16 amino acids. The germline V gene encodes CDR1 MNHNS and CDR2 SASEGT. The CDR3 is CASSDQLGRGRETQYF. The CDR3 bases are TGTGCCAGCAGTGACCAGTTGGGGAGGGGTAGAGAGACCCAGTACTTC.

V and J are TRBV27 and TRBJ2-7; 8 bases map to TRBD2. Trimming at V came to 4 bases and at J to 0 bases, leaving 14 bases not matched to a gene. This CDR3 region has 18 residues. Looked up from germline, CDR1 is MNHEY and CDR2 is SMNVEV (reference sequence). The CDR3 reads CASSSLSSGGRTSYEQYF. CDR3 coding DNA: TGTGCCAGCAGTTCCCTATCCAGCGGGGGTAGAACCTCCTACGAGCAGTACTTC.

As concerns this clone: Other DNA sequences in the same sample also yield this CDR3. This rearrangement joins TRBV19 to TRBJ1-2; D is undetermined. The germline CDR1 and CDR2 sequences are LNHDA and SQIVND (reference sequence). Trimming took off 4 bases at V and 4 bases at J, with 16 bases between the two ends. CDR3 length: 15 residues. DNA of the CDR3: TGTGCCAGTAGTACTCTCCGGACTTCGATCTATGGCTACACCTTC. Its translation is CASSTLRTSIYGYTF.

The V gene is TRBV9, the J gene TRBJ2-3; TRBD2 aligns across 7 bases. The CDR3 has 17 residues. The V segment lost 4 bases and the J segment 2 bases; nucleotides outside the gene matches: 13. Germline loops: CDR1 SGDLS, CDR2 YYNGEE. CDR3 sequence reads: CASSLSLFGGFTDTQYF. Here the CDR3 DNA reads TGTGCCAGCAGCTTATCCCTCTTCGGGGGGTTCACAGATACGCAGTATTTT.

The sample holds one count of this clone. The V gene is TRBV10-1, the J gene TRBJ1-1; D remains ambiguous. V lost 0 bases and J lost 5, with 10 bases in between. The CDR3 covers 14 residues. Germline CDR1 and CDR2: WNHNN and SYGVQD (reference sequence). As DNA, the CDR3 is TGCGCCAGCAGTGAGTCGAGGGATCCAACTGAAGCTTTCTTT. This codes for CASSESRDPTEAFF.

This chain connects TRBV15 to TRBJ1-5; D remains ambiguous. There are 13 residues in the CDR3. Germline V CDR1 and CDR2: LNHNV, YYDKDF (reference sequence). V lost 4 bases and J 1 base, leaving 5 bases between the germline ends. As DNA, the CDR3 is TGTGCCACCAGCATAACAAGCAATCAGCCCCAGCATTTT. Translation: CATSITSNQPQHF.

The chain is built from TRBV7-3 and TRBJ2-2; D is uncertain. CDR1 and CDR2 (germline): SGHTA, FQGTGA. V lost 4 bases and J lost 8, with 17 bases in between. The CDR3 is 15 residues long. CDR3 DNA sequence: TGTGCCAGCAGCTCCAATCCCAAGGGCCGAGGGGAGCTGTTTTTT. Its protein product is CASSSNPKGRGELFF.

This chain connects TRBV2 to TRBJ1-5; TRBD1 matches at 9 bases. J gave up 3 bases and V 8 bases, and 5 bases lay outside the gene matches. This CDR3 is 14 amino acids long. The germline V gene has CDR1 SNHLY and CDR2 FYNNEI. The DNA for the CDR3 is TGTGCCAGCTCGACAGGGGGTATCAATCAGCCCCAGCATTTT. Protein sequence: CASSTGGINQPQHF.

The chain joins TRBV4-1 to TRBJ1-1; 9 bases agree with TRBD1. Unmatched junction bases numbered 11, after V lost 4 bases and J lost 5 bases. The CDR3 is made up of 16 amino acids. Germline CDR1 and CDR2: MGHRA and YSYEKL. The CDR3 region is CASSPFGTGKVTEAFF. As DNA, the CDR3 is TGCGCCAGCAGCCCGTTTGGGACAGGGAAGGTGACTGAAGCTTTCTTT.